One sample yielded the 10 T cell receptor beta chains listed below, sequenced in a study of T cells in Graves' hyperthyroidism and ophthalmopathy. Amplified TCR beta CDR3 regions derived from RNA transcripts. First-round RT-PCR targeting the TCR CDR3 was performed with the HTBI primer set. MiXCR, run by TCRdb on the multiplex PCR reads, gives a single entry per CDR3 protein. The table records about 100,000 distinct CDR3 sequences, approximately 15% of them present only once. The sequenced sample consisted of blood. These receptors all come from a woman aged 50 to 65 with Graves' hyperthyroidism.

This clonotype was detected a few times. The chain uses TRBV20-1 and TRBJ2-1, with 13 positions matching TRBD2. CDR1 is DFQATT and CDR2 is SNEGSKA in the germline V gene (reference sequence). This CDR3 spans 17 amino acids. V trimming: 0 bases; J trimming: 7 bases; junction bases outside the gene matches: 9. The CDR3 sequence is CSARDGPRTSGGNEQFF. CDR3 in DNA: TGCAGTGCTAGAGATGGGCCCCGGACTAGCGGGGGAAATGAGCAGTTCTTC.

This rearrangement joins TRBV28 to TRBJ1-2; TRBD1 aligns across 10 bases. After removal of 3 bases from V and 5 bases from J, the junction contained 6 bases not matched to a gene. CDR3 length: 15 residues. Germline loops: CDR1 MDHEN, CDR2 SYDVKM. The CDR3 spells CASSFFGTGEYGYTF. The CDR3, as DNA: TGTGCCAGCAGTTTTTTCGGGACAGGGGAATATGGCTACACCTTC.

The sample holds many counts of this clonotype. The chain has TRBV6-2 or TRBV6-3 and TRBJ2-2; possible D gene TRBD1, 6 bases. CDR1 is MNHEY and CDR2 is SVGEGT in the germline V gene. CDR3 length: 16 amino acids. Trimming cost V 7 bases and J 3 bases, with 18 bases left between them. The CDR3 region has the DNA TGTGCCAGCATCCAAGAAGGGACATATCACACCGGGGAGCTGTTTTTT. Translating it yields CASIQEGTYHTGELFF.

This clonotype appeared many times. The chain recombines TRBV20-1 with TRBJ2-7, with D maybe TRBD2 (6 bases). The CDR3 totals 15 residues. From germline, CDR1 is DFQATT and CDR2 SNEGSKA (reference sequence). V was shortened by 0 bases and J by 0 bases, with 12 bases between the two germline ends. Here the CDR3 DNA reads TGCAGTGCTAGAGATGGAGGGTCCAGCTCCTACGAGCAGTACTTC. Translating gives CSARDGGSSSYEQYF.

This clonotype was observed at least ten times. The chain has TRBV2 and TRBJ2-3; TRBD2 aligns across 8 bases. CDR1 is SNHLY and CDR2 is FYNNEI in the germline V gene. The CDR3 is 13 residues long. Unmatched junction bases numbered 4, after V lost 9 bases and J lost 2 bases. In nucleotides, the CDR3 is TGTGCCAGTACTAGCGGCATCACAGATACGCAGTATTTT. Translating gives CASTSGITDTQYF.

The V and J genes are TRBV2 and TRBJ2-2; unclear D gene. The CDR3 has 14 amino acids. Per germline, CDR1 SNHLY and CDR2 FYNNEI. V was cut by 4 bases and J by 1 base, with 7 bases left in between. CDR3 region: CASSAQRNTGELFF. The CDR3 DNA follows: TGTGCCAGCAGTGCCCAGCGGAACACCGGGGAGCTGTTTTTT.

The sample holds many counts of this clonotype. The chain combines TRBV20-1 with TRBJ2-1; D remains unclear. V dropped 6 bases and J dropped 4 bases, with 19 bases sitting between them. This CDR3 spans 15 amino acids. Germline V gene sequence: CDR1 DFQATT, CDR2 SNEGSKA (reference sequence). CDR3 amino acids: CSAPPRQLQYNEQFF. In DNA, the CDR3 is TGCAGTGCACCCCCGCGGCAGCTCCAATACAATGAGCAGTTCTTC.

This clonotype was picked up many times. The chain links TRBV7-6 to TRBJ1-1; D is unresolved. Germline-derived CDR1 and CDR2 are SGHVS and FNYEAQ. The CDR3 contains 13 residues. V was pared by 3 bases and J by 1 base, with 6 bases between. The CDR3 DNA follows: TGTGCCAGCAGCTTCAGTCCGAACACTGAAGCTTTCTTT. Protein sequence: CASSFSPNTEAFF.

This clonotype was counted ten times or more. This chain uses TRBV7-9 with TRBJ2-5; 8 bases are shared with TRBD1. This CDR3 is 14 amino acids long. The germline CDR1 and CDR2 sequences are SEHNR and FQNEAQ (reference sequence). The V segment lost 5 bases and the J segment 5 bases; nucleotides outside the gene matches: 7. The CDR3 sequence is CASSRQGSLETQYF. CDR3 DNA sequence: TGTGCCAGCAGCAGACAGGGGTCTTTGGAGACCCAGTACTTC.

Comment on this clonotype: One junction end disagrees with the germline gene, perhaps due to a read error. This chain connects TRBV20-1 to TRBJ2-6; 10 bases fit TRBD1. CDR3 length: 15 residues. Germline-derived CDR1 and CDR2 are DFQATT and SNEGSKA (reference sequence). The CDR3 DNA is TGCAGTGCTAGAGCCCCCGGGACAGGGGACAACGTCCTGACTTTC. Protein sequence: CSARAPGTGDNVLTF.